The 8 T cell receptor beta chains reported below all come from one sample, sequenced in a study of early T cells in non-severe SARS-CoV-2 infection listed by TCRdb under 2021. Library construction relied on 5' RACE. Sequencing used a NextSeq 500. In TCRdb, the public reads were trimmed at Q25 with fastp and aligned with MiXCR, with productive beta chains retained. Rows are combined by CDR3 protein, so each entry shows the most common genes and DNA. The table for this sample lists about 71,000 distinct CDR3 sequences; approximately 15% of them were counted only once. Roughly 13% of the sample rests with the top ten. The sample taken for sequencing was whole blood. These receptors all come from an adult who was a healthcare worker with PCR-confirmed SARS-CoV-2 infection or an uninfected control (not recorded which).

This clonotype was observed a handful of times. V and J are TRBV3-1 and TRBJ1-1; 9 nucleotides line up with TRBD1. The CDR3 length is 16 residues. With V trimmed by 2 bases and J by 5 bases, 9 bases remained unmatched. Germline V gene data show CDR1 as LGHDT and CDR2 as YNNKEL (reference sequence). The CDR3 reads CASSQITGGARTEAFF. CDR3 sequence (DNA): TGTGCCAGCAGCCAAATCACAGGGGGCGCGAGGACTGAAGCTTTCTTT.

This clonotype was detected a few times. The chain joins TRBV2 to TRBJ2-5; D gene uncertain. CDR1 and CDR2 from the germline V gene are SNHLY and FYNNEI. The CDR3 is 13 amino acids. The V end lost 8 bases, the J end lost 5 bases, and 15 bases lay between the germline ends. The CDR3 is CASGIGNGETQYF. As DNA, the CDR3 is TGTGCCAGCGGGATCGGAAACGGGGAGACCCAGTACTTC.

V usage is TRBV2 and J usage is TRBJ2-3, with a tentative D call TRBD1 (6 bases). The ends were cut back, 10 bases at V and 3 bases at J, with 14 bases in the middle. The CDR3 covers 13 residues. Germline values: CDR1 SNHLY, CDR2 FYNNEI. This CDR3 reads CATDRLETDTQYF. The DNA for the CDR3 is TGTGCCACCGACAGGCTTGAAACAGATACGCAGTATTTT.

This clonotype was picked up many times. The V and J genes are TRBV7-2 and TRBJ1-1; D may be TRBD1 (6 bases). From germline, CDR1 is SGHTA and CDR2 FQGNSA. The CDR3 is 13 residues long. V gave up 3 bases and J gave up 7 bases, with 12 bases separating them. The CDR3 DNA is TGTGCCAGCAGCTTGTACAGGGTGAATGAAGCTTTCTTT. This translates into CASSLYRVNEAFF.

The V and J genes are TRBV20-1 and TRBJ2-4; TRBD2 might be the D (5 bases). This CDR3 is built from 15 residues. In germline, CDR1 is DFQATT, CDR2 SNEGSKA (reference sequence). The V and J ends lost 5 bases and 1 base respectively, with 15 bases between them. CDR3 sequence (DNA): TGCAGTGCTGACGGAGGAGGCGACGCCAAAAACATTCAGTACTTC. Translation: CSADGGGDAKNIQYF.

The chain couples TRBV28 to TRBJ1-1; the D is unclear. The germline V gene encodes CDR1 MDHEN and CDR2 SYDVKM. V gave up 2 bases and J gave up 0 bases, with 10 bases separating them. The CDR3 totals 15 residues. CDR3 sequence: CASSLGGIVNTEAFF. As DNA, the CDR3 is TGTGCCAGCAGTTTAGGCGGAATTGTGAACACTGAAGCTTTCTTT.

This clonotype was seen ten or more times. The chain uses TRBV29-1 and TRBJ1-5, with TRBD1 matching over 7 bases. Germline values: CDR1 SQVTM, CDR2 ANQGSEA. With V trimmed by 4 bases and J by 2 bases, 5 bases remained unmatched. The CDR3 is 14 amino acids. The CDR3 DNA follows: TGCAGCGTTGGGGACAGTATCGGCAATCAGCCCCAGCATTTT. Translation: CSVGDSIGNQPQHF.

The chain couples TRBV5-1 to TRBJ2-5, with D possibly being TRBD1 (6 bases). This CDR3 spans 14 amino acids. The ends were cut back, 4 bases at V and 0 bases at J, with 10 bases in the middle. From germline, CDR1 is SGHRS and CDR2 YFSETQ. This CDR3 reads CASSRQANQETQYF. DNA for the CDR3: TGCGCCAGCAGCCGACAGGCAAACCAAGAGACCCAGTACTTC.